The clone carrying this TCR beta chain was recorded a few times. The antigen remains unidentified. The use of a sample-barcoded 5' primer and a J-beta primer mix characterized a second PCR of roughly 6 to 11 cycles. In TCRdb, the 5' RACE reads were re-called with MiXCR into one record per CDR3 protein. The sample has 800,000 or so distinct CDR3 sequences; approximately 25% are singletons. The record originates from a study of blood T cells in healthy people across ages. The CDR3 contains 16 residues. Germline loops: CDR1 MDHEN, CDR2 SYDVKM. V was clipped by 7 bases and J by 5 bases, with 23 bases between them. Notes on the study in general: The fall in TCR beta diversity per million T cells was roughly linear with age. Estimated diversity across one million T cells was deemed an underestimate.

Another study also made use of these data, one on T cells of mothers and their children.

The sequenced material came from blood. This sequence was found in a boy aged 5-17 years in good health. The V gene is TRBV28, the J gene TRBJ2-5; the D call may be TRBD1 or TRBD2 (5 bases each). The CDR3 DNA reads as TGTGCCAGCACCATTTCAAGGGACCCCGAGGGGGAGACCCAGTACTTC. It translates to CASTISRDPEGETQYF.